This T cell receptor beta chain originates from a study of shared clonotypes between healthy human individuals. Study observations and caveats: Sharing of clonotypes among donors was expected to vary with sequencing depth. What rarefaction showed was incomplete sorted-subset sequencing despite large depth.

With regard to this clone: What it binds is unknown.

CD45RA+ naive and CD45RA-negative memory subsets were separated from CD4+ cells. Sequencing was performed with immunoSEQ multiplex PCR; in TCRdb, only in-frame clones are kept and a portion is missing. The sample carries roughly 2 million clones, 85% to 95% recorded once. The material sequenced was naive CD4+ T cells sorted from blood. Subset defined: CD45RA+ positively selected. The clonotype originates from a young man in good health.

The CDR3 is CASRLNRGSSYEQYF. In DNA, the CDR3 is TGCGCCAGCAGACTGAACCGCGGGAGCTCCTACGAGCAGTACTTC. The V call is TRBV5-1, the J call TRBJ2-7; 7 nucleotides agree with TRBD2. Losses at the gene ends were 5 bases for V and 0 bases for J; bases not matched to a gene: 8. This CDR3 region has 15 residues. Germline-derived CDR1 and CDR2 are SGHRS and YFSETQ.